This TCR beta chain derives from a study of spatial heterogeneity in lung cancer. Study context: When available, follow-up PBMC samples taken a median of around 2 years after resection were sequenced. Study-wide results and caveats: Tumor TCRs that were ubiquitous and expanded showed up in blood more at resection than follow-up.

Per the germline V gene, CDR1 is DFQATT and CDR2 is SNEGSKA (reference sequence). CDR3 length: 13 amino acids. Between the trimmed V and J ends, which lost 3 bases and 5 bases, there was a span of 13 bases. Comments on this clonotype: The target antigen is unknown.

TCR cDNA molecules each carried a unique molecular identifier. TCRdb processed the 5' RACE reads anew with MiXCR; each CDR3 protein has one entry. The sample includes around 120,000 distinct CDR3 sequences, roughly an eighth of them seen just once. Time point noted: blood at routine non-recurrence follow-up after resection. Extraction of whole RNA from tumor, nontumor lung or frozen PBMC preceded unsorted sequencing. The sequence derives from a male donor with early-stage non-small cell lung cancer. The sequencing used PBMCs, collected at follow-up. This chain connects TRBV20-1 to TRBJ2-5; a possible D gene is TRBD1 (6 bases). In nucleotides, the CDR3 is TGCAGTGCTAGGGTTGACAGGTGGGAGACCCAGTACTTC. It specifies CSARVDRWETQYF.